A selection of T cell receptor beta chains follows, all from one sample in a study of blood T cell repertoires in COVID-19. The protocol was immunoSEQ multiplex PCR, while the TCRdb copy is restricted to in-frame clones and leaves out a portion. This table has roughly 500,000 clones, 70% to 90% appearing once. The sequencing input was peripheral blood. The receptors come from a human donor in a cohort sampled during active COVID-19. CDR3s leave out the opening cysteine and the closing phenylalanine or tryptophan. The order of the fields is V gene, CDR3 length, clone size, J gene, CDR3 protein. The size of a clone is reported for some rows only, either as once, few or many, or as a class for expanded clones.

v_call: TRBV4-2; cdr3_length: 17; clone_size: NA; j_call: TRBJ2-6; cdr3_aa: ASSLLPGTGGAGANVLT
v_call: TRBV4-3; cdr3_length: 12; clone_size: few; j_call: TRBJ2-2; cdr3_aa: ASSQDWGAGELF
v_call: TRBV2; cdr3_length: 11; clone_size: many; j_call: TRBJ1-4; cdr3_aa: ASRTGRNEKLF
v_call: TRBV2; cdr3_length: 9; clone_size: NA; j_call: TRBJ2-5; cdr3_aa: ASSGSGSPY
v_call: TRBV19; cdr3_length: 16; clone_size: NA; j_call: TRBJ1-5; cdr3_aa: ASSPLGQGILSNQPQH
v_call: TRBV27; cdr3_length: 11; clone_size: NA; j_call: TRBJ2-7; cdr3_aa: ASSYGLIYEQY
v_call: TRBV30; cdr3_length: 11; clone_size: NA; j_call: TRBJ1-5; cdr3_aa: AWRGQADQPQH
v_call: TRBV3-1/TRBV3-2; cdr3_length: 13; clone_size: NA; j_call: TRBJ2-7; cdr3_aa: ASSPYQGFSYEQY
v_call: TRBV5-4; cdr3_length: 14; clone_size: NA; j_call: TRBJ2-7; cdr3_aa: ASSLGSGTLAYEQY
v_call: TRBV5-1; cdr3_length: 12; clone_size: NA; j_call: TRBJ2-7; cdr3_aa: ASSLWQGKYEQY
v_call: TRBV3-1/TRBV3-2; cdr3_length: 13; clone_size: NA; j_call: TRBJ2-5; cdr3_aa: ASSLRGLRQETQY
v_call: TRBV5-1; cdr3_length: 13; clone_size: few; j_call: TRBJ2-7; cdr3_aa: ASSLSSSGIYEQY
v_call: TRBV28; cdr3_length: 12; clone_size: NA; j_call: TRBJ1-4; cdr3_aa: ASRVGGINEKLF
v_call: TRBV7-3; cdr3_length: 13; clone_size: NA; j_call: TRBJ2-7; cdr3_aa: ASSLRQGGSYEQY
v_call: TRBV7-8; cdr3_length: 15; clone_size: NA; j_call: TRBJ2-6; cdr3_aa: ASSLASSGSGANVLT
v_call: TRBV5-1; cdr3_length: 13; clone_size: NA; j_call: TRBJ2-3; cdr3_aa: ASSSAQGATDTQY
v_call: TRBV19; cdr3_length: 11; clone_size: NA; j_call: TRBJ1-1; cdr3_aa: ASNPRGFAEAF
v_call: TRBV19; cdr3_length: 14; clone_size: NA; j_call: TRBJ1-5; cdr3_aa: ASTGGGGTPNQPQH
v_call: TRBV3-1/TRBV3-2; cdr3_length: 14; clone_size: NA; j_call: TRBJ2-1; cdr3_aa: ASSQEGDVRLDEQF
v_call: TRBV19; cdr3_length: 13; clone_size: NA; j_call: TRBJ1-5; cdr3_aa: ASSARDNSNQPQH
v_call: TRBV6-5; cdr3_length: 11; clone_size: NA; j_call: TRBJ2-5; cdr3_aa: ASRRGPAETQY